A selection of T cell receptor beta chains follows, all from one sample in a study of CD8 T cells in ankylosing spondylitis. TCRdb fed the 5' RACE reads into MiXCR, producing one record per CDR3 protein. The sample lists 85,000 to 100,000 distinct CDR3 sequences; roughly 8% were seen once. Sequencing was done on a sample of blood, either unsorted or a sorted T cell fraction (not recorded which). The receptors come from a male donor with ankylosing spondylitis or in good health (not recorded which). Both conserved end residues are part of each CDR3. Fields, in order: CDR3 DNA, CDR3 protein, J gene, D gene, V gene, clone size. D genes are given only for firm matches. The size of a clone is reported for some rows only, either as once, few or many, or as a class for expanded clones.

CDR3nt: TGTGCCAGCAGTCTCAACGTGCTTAGCTCCTACGAGCAGTACTTC
CDR3aa: CASSLNVLSSYEQYF
j_gene: TRBJ2-7
d_gene: NA
v_gene: TRBV27
abundance: many

CDR3nt: TGCAGCGTTGGCCTTCAGGGAACCTACACAGATACGCAGTATTTT
CDR3aa: CSVGLQGTYTDTQYF
j_gene: TRBJ2-3
d_gene: NA
v_gene: TRBV29-1
abundance: many

CDR3nt: TGTGCCAGCTCCCACCGGAGTTTGGGAGTTTATCAGCCCCAGCATTTT
CDR3aa: CASSHRSLGVYQPQHF
j_gene: TRBJ1-5
d_gene: NA
v_gene: TRBV18
abundance: many

CDR3nt: TGTACCAGCAGCTTAAGCGGACCGAACACTGAAGCTTTCTTT
CDR3aa: CTSSLSGPNTEAFF
j_gene: TRBJ1-1
d_gene: NA
v_gene: TRBV7-9
abundance: NA

CDR3nt: TGCGCCAGCAGCCCTGGGGGCCCGGGTGGGATCGCCCAAGAGACCCAGTACTTC
CDR3aa: CASSPGGPGGIAQETQYF
j_gene: TRBJ2-5
d_gene: NA
v_gene: TRBV5-1
abundance: few

CDR3nt: TGTGCCAGCAGTTACTTCCCCGGGACAGCCGAGTTTGATCAGCCCCAGCATTTT
CDR3aa: CASSYFPGTAEFDQPQHF
j_gene: TRBJ1-5
d_gene: TRBD1
v_gene: TRBV6-2/TRBV6-3
abundance: many

CDR3nt: TGTGGCAGCAGTTCCCACTTCGGGGGCGAAGAGACCCAGTACTTC
CDR3aa: CGSSSHFGGEETQYF
j_gene: TRBJ2-5
d_gene: NA
v_gene: TRBV6-2/TRBV6-3
abundance: NA

CDR3nt: TGCAGCGTTGGGTTTAGAGGTGAAAAACTGTTTTTT
CDR3aa: CSVGFRGEKLFF
j_gene: TRBJ1-4
d_gene: NA
v_gene: TRBV29-1
abundance: many

CDR3nt: TGTGCCAGCTCCACTAGCGGGAGGAGGGGCAATGAGCAGTTCTTC
CDR3aa: CASSTSGRRGNEQFF
j_gene: TRBJ2-1
d_gene: TRBD2
v_gene: TRBV11-2
abundance: few

CDR3nt: TGTGCCAGCAGCTTTGGACTAGCGGCCTATAGAACCGGGGAGCTGTTTTTT
CDR3aa: CASSFGLAAYRTGELFF
j_gene: TRBJ2-2
d_gene: TRBD2
v_gene: TRBV7-9
abundance: many

CDR3nt: TGTGCCAGCAGTCCCCGCCAGTACCGCTCTGGGGCCAACGTCCTGACTTTC
CDR3aa: CASSPRQYRSGANVLTF
j_gene: TRBJ2-6
d_gene: NA
v_gene: TRBV28
abundance: many

CDR3nt: TGTGCCAGCAGCCCGGGTTCGAAGCAGTACTTC
CDR3aa: CASSPGSKQYF
j_gene: TRBJ2-7
d_gene: NA
v_gene: TRBV7-9
abundance: many

CDR3nt: TGCAGTGCTAGAGGCGGACTTTTAGATACGCAGTATTTT
CDR3aa: CSARGGLLDTQYF
j_gene: TRBJ2-3
d_gene: NA
v_gene: TRBV20-1
abundance: many

CDR3nt: TGCGCCAGCAGCTCAAGAGCGCGGGGGGGCCGAGATACGCAGTATTTT
CDR3aa: CASSSRARGGRDTQYF
j_gene: TRBJ2-3
d_gene: TRBD2
v_gene: TRBV4-3
abundance: few

CDR3nt: TGTGCCAGCAGTAGGGTCCATGGCGGCCAAGAGACCCAGTACTTC
CDR3aa: CASSRVHGGQETQYF
j_gene: TRBJ2-5
d_gene: NA
v_gene: TRBV6-1
abundance: many

CDR3nt: TGTGCCAGCAGGACTGGGGGGAAACTGTTTTTT
CDR3aa: CASRTGGKLFF
j_gene: TRBJ1-4
d_gene: NA
v_gene: TRBV6-2/TRBV6-3
abundance: many

CDR3nt: TGCGCCAGCAGCTTGGATCTCCACTCCTACGAGCAGTACTTC
CDR3aa: CASSLDLHSYEQYF
j_gene: TRBJ2-7
d_gene: NA
v_gene: TRBV5-1
abundance: many

CDR3nt: TGCAGCGCATATAGGAACACTGAAGCTTTCTTT
CDR3aa: CSAYRNTEAFF
j_gene: TRBJ1-1
d_gene: NA
v_gene: TRBV29-1
abundance: many